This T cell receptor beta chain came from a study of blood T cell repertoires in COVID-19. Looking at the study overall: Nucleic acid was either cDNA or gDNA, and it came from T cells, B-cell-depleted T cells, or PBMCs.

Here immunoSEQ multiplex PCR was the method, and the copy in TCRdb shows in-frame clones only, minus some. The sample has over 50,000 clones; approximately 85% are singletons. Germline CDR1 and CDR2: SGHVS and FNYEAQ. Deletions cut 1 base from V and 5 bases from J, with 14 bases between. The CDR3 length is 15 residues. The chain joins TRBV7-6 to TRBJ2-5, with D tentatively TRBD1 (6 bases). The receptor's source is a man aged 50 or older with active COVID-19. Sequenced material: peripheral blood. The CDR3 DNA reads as TGTGCCAGCAGCTTAGGGACTGGGGGCTCGGAGACCCAGTACTTC. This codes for CASSLGTGGSETQYF.